This T cell receptor beta chain was identified in a study of circulating tumor DNA in untreated peripheral T-cell lymphoma (TCRdb year 2021). Study-level results and caveats: Tumor-specific clonotypes were found in 76% of patients, coming from about nine tenths of baseline tissues and about 70% of baseline serum samples.

V and J lose 6 bases and 5 bases, and a span of 19 bases separates them. From the cysteine through the phenylalanine, the CDR3 covers 15 amino acids. Only CDR3 DNA is held: 45 bases, read in frame from base 1. Tumor-specific TCR clonotypes were identified by sequencing baseline tumor tissue collected before treatment. To monitor patients with peripheral T-cell lymphoma who were getting frontline treatment on a trial, the study applied next-generation sequencing to T-cell receptor sequences. Libraries came from the immunoSEQ multiplex PCR assay. TCRdb provides this immuneACCESS table in a form limited to in-frame rearrangements. Some clones are lacking; in checked studies, under half of them reflect an unresolved V gene, and why the rest are absent is not known. The sample includes about 5,000 clones, with around 72% observed a single time. The leading ten clones occupy 47% of the sample. This clone occurred once. No antigen is known for it. No base qualities exist here, and no much larger clone lies one base off it.

The sequencing input was tumor tissue. This TCR came from a human donor with peripheral T-cell lymphoma. This chain joins TRBV23-1 to TRBJ1-2; perhaps TRBD1 is the D gene, with 5 bases matching. TRBV23-1 is given ORF status, its function remaining uncertain. The CDR3 region has the sequence CASSQDETDLYGYTF. The sequenced DNA is TGCGCCAGCAGCCAAGATGAGACAGATCTTTATGGCTACACCTTC.